Following are 29 T cell receptor beta chains from one sample sequenced in a study of immune evolution from preneoplasia to lung adenocarcinoma. Assay: immunoSEQ multiplex PCR; the TCRdb copy retains only in-frame clones and omits some. The sample has about 21,000 clones, about 71% seen once; the top ten hold over 5%. The specimen was FFPE invasive lung adenocarcinoma tissue. The receptor set was obtained from a person between 55 and 69 years old with lung adenocarcinoma.

The rearrangement joins TRBV4-1 to TRBJ1-4, with TRBD1 as a possible D gene (6 bases). CDR1 MGHRA and CDR2 YSYEKL come from the germline V gene. V gave up 5 bases and J gave up 13 bases, with 17 bases separating them. This CDR3 comprises 13 residues. The DNA of the CDR3 is TGCGCCAGCAGCGGACAGTCACCACCAGGACTGTTTTTT. This gives the protein CASSGQSPPGLFF.

This chain connects TRBV28 to TRBJ2-7; 10 positions match TRBD2. Germline CDR1 and CDR2: MDHEN and SYDVKM. This CDR3 contains 14 residues. Unmatched junction bases numbered 13, after V lost 10 bases and J lost 7 bases. The CDR3 DNA is TGTGCCACCTCCAGAAGCGGGAGGGCGGGGGAGCAGTACTTC. Protein product: CATSRSGRAGEQYF. The entire variable domain, with the rest obtained from reference TRBV28 and TRBJ2-7, is as follows: DVKVTQSSRYLVKRTGEKVFLECVQDMDHENMFWYRQDPGLGLRLIYFSYDVKMKEKGDIPEGYSVSREKKERFSLILESASTNQTSMYLCATSRSGRAGEQYFGPGTRLTVT.

In nucleotides, the CDR3 is TGCGCCAGCAGCTTAGGGACAGGGGGCACAGATACGCAGTATTTT. This gives the protein CASSLGTGGTDTQYF. The gene calls are TRBV5-1 and TRBJ2-3; 10 bases line up with TRBD1. CDR1 and CDR2 from the germline V gene are SGHRS and YFSETQ. V lost 2 bases and J lost 1; bases outside the gene matches: 1. This CDR3 spans 15 amino acids.

V gene TRBV7-2 combines with J gene TRBJ2-2, with 9 positions matching TRBD1. CDR1 and CDR2 from the germline V gene are SGHTA and FQGNSA. With V trimmed by 1 base and J by 3 bases, 3 bases remained unmatched. The CDR3 loop spans 16 amino acids. CDR3 loop: CASSLGDRAHTGELFF. As DNA, the CDR3 is TGTGCCAGCAGCTTAGGGGACAGGGCCCACACCGGGGAGCTGTTTTTT.

The V gene is TRBV6-5, the J gene TRBJ2-1; possibly TRBD1 or TRBD2 for D (5 bases each). The germline V gene has CDR1 MNHEY and CDR2 SVGAGI. Trimming removed 6 bases at V and 2 bases at J, with 14 bases between. The CDR3 is 15 residues long. The CDR3 coding sequence is TGTGCCAGCAGCCCCCGGGGCCTAGCCTACAATGAGCAGTTCTTC. It translates to CASSPRGLAYNEQFF.

This chain joins TRBV6-4 and TRBJ2-3; no definite D call. Germline V gives CDR1 MRHNA, CDR2 SNTAGT. V gave up 3 bases and J gave up 1 base, with 5 bases separating them. CDR3 length: 13 residues. In nucleotides, the CDR3 is TGTGCCAGCAGTGAGACGGGCACAGATACGCAGTATTTT. The encoded protein is CASSETGTDTQYF.

The chain recombines TRBV15 with TRBJ1-1, with 7 bases that match TRBD1. The trim removed 3 bases at V and 1 base at J, leaving 2 bases unmatched. This CDR3 is 14 amino acids long. Looked up from germline, CDR1 is LNHNV and CDR2 is YYDKDF (reference sequence). DNA for the CDR3: TGTGCCACCAGCAGGGGACAGAGGAACACTGAAGCTTTCTTT. Translation gives CATSRGQRNTEAFF. Looking up the rest from reference TRBV15 and TRBJ1-1 gives the full variable domain: DAMVIQNPRYQVTQFGKPVTLSCSQTLNHNVMYWYQQKSSQAPKLLFHYYDKDFNNEADTPDNFQSRRPNTSFCFLDIRSPGLGDTAMYLCATSRGQRNTEAFFGQGTRLTVV.

To note about this clone: Germline is not matched at one junction end, which may reflect a read error. The chain is built from TRBV19 and TRBJ2-3, with D perhaps matching TRBD2 (6 bases). The germline V gene encodes CDR1 LNHDA and CDR2 SQIVND (reference sequence). This CDR3 is built from 14 residues. For the CDR3, the DNA is TGTGTCAGTAGCCCGGACTACAGCTCAGATACGCAGTATTTT. Translating it yields CVSSPDYSSDTQYF. Filled out from reference TRBV19 and TRBJ2-3, the complete variable domain reads DGGITQSPKYLFRKEGQNVTLSCEQNLNHDAMYWYRQDPGQGLRLIYYSQIVNDFQKGDIAEGYSVSREKKESFPLTVTSAQKNPTAFYLCVSSPDYSSDTQYFGPGTRLTVL.

This clone has only a few counts. This sequence joins TRBV28 and TRBJ2-3, with 7 bases that match TRBD2. CDR3 length: 17 amino acids. Trimming took 6 bases from V and 4 from J; bases not matched to a gene: 16. Germline CDR1 reads MDHEN; CDR2 reads SYDVKM. As DNA, the CDR3 is TGTGCCAGCAGCCCCACGCCCATGAGACTAGCTTCAGATACGCAGTATTTT. Protein product: CASSPTPMRLASDTQYF.

The rearrangement uses TRBV27 and TRBJ2-1; 11 bases map to TRBD2. The germline CDR1 and CDR2 sequences are MNHEY and SMNVEV (reference sequence). CDR3 length: 16 residues. Unmatched junction bases numbered 5, after V lost 1 base and J lost 6 bases. The CDR3 sequence is CASSLLGSGRANEQFF. CDR3 DNA sequence: TGTGCCAGCAGTTTATTAGGTAGCGGGAGGGCCAATGAGCAGTTCTTC.

The CDR3 DNA sequence: TGCGCCAGCAGCTTGGGGGAGGCCGGGGAGCTGTTTTTT. This sequence encodes CASSLGEAGELFF. J is TRBJ2-2 and V is TRBV5-1; weak D call: TRBD2 (6 bases). This CDR3 contains 13 residues. V was clipped by 0 bases and J by 6 bases, with 6 bases between them. CDR1 and CDR2 (germline): SGHRS, YFSETQ.

This rearrangement joins TRBV6-1 to TRBJ2-7, with 10 bases lining up with TRBD2. CDR3 length equals 15 residues. The trim removed 2 bases at V and 3 bases at J, leaving 4 bases unmatched. The germline V gene encodes CDR1 MNHNS and CDR2 SASEGT. CDR3 in amino acids: CASSELAGEFYEQYF. CDR3 in DNA: TGTGCCAGCAGTGAACTAGCGGGAGAATTCTACGAGCAGTACTTC.

This clone has a single count. The chain has TRBV5-4 and TRBJ2-7; 11 bases fit TRBD2. The junction had 5 bases not matched to a gene; V was cut back by 6 bases and J by 6 bases. The CDR3 loop spans 13 amino acids. Germline CDR1 is SGHNT and CDR2 is YYREEE (reference sequence). CDR3 amino acids: CASKSLAGGEQYF. The CDR3 DNA follows: TGTGCCAGCAAGTCCCTAGCGGGAGGCGAGCAGTACTTC.

The V call is TRBV6-6, the J call TRBJ2-7, with D maybe TRBD2 (6 bases). The V gene lost 0 bases and the J gene lost 7 bases, with 13 bases spanning the gap. The germline V gene encodes CDR1 MNHNY and CDR2 SVGAGI (reference sequence). This CDR3 contains 14 residues. The CDR3 DNA reads as TGTGCCAGCAGTTACTCGCGGGGAGACAGTGAGCAGTACTTC. Its translation: CASSYSRGDSEQYF.

The chain has TRBV7-9 and TRBJ2-7; D call uncertain. Germline loops: CDR1 SEHNR, CDR2 FQNEAQ (reference sequence). The length of the CDR3 is 13 residues. The ends were cut back, 5 bases at V and 4 bases at J, with 12 bases in the middle. CDR3 sequence: CASSPQRSYEQYF. In nucleotides, the CDR3 is TGTGCCAGCAGCCCCCAAAGATCTTACGAGCAGTACTTC.

In this sample, this clone turned up a few times. J is TRBJ1-1 and V is TRBV27; D not certain. CDR3 length equals 13 residues. Per germline, CDR1 MNHEY and CDR2 SMNVEV (reference sequence). The ends were cut back, 2 bases at V and 5 bases at J, with 9 bases in the middle. Here the CDR3 DNA reads TGTGCCAGCAGTTTAGAGTATGGGACTGAAGCTTTCTTT. As protein: CASSLEYGTEAFF.

The table lists this clone with a few counts. This chain links TRBV6-1 with TRBJ1-1, with TRBD1 matching over 9 bases. This CDR3 is built from 12 residues. Germline CDR1 is MNHNS and CDR2 is SASEGT. J was trimmed by 5 bases and V by 8 bases; bases with no gene match: 3. CDR3 sequence: CASGQGWTEAFF. The CDR3 DNA reads TGTGCCAGCGGACAGGGGTGGACTGAAGCTTTCTTT.

A few counts support this clone. The chain combines TRBV9 with TRBJ2-1; 10 bases map to TRBD2. The CDR3 runs to 18 residues. Trimming removed 2 bases from V and 8 bases from J; junction bases left unmatched: 16. The V gene's germline CDR1 is SGDLS and CDR2 YYNGEE. This CDR3 is CASSVGPLSGRGYHEQFF. CDR3 bases: TGTGCCAGCAGCGTCGGTCCCTTAAGCGGGAGGGGTTACCATGAGCAGTTCTTC.

The chain employs TRBV5-6 and TRBJ2-3, with D possibly being TRBD2 (6 bases). V lost 1 base and J 6 bases, leaving 18 bases between the germline ends. The CDR3 extends over 16 amino acids. Germline CDR1 SGHDT, CDR2 YYEEEE. CDR3 in amino acids: CASSLSLASHSDTQYF. CDR3 bases: TGTGCCAGCAGCTTGAGTCTAGCGTCACACTCGGATACGCAGTATTTT.

This clone was seen more than once but under ten times. This CDR3 is also generated by other DNA sequences in the sample. The chain joins TRBV2 to TRBJ1-5; no clear D. The CDR3 contains 13 residues. V was clipped by 6 bases and J by 0 bases, with 6 bases between them. From germline, CDR1 is SNHLY and CDR2 FYNNEI. The CDR3: CASSGDSNQPQHF. CDR3 nucleotide sequence: TGTGCCAGCAGCGGCGATAGCAATCAGCCCCAGCATTTT.

This chain connects TRBV5-1 to TRBJ2-4; maybe TRBD2 (6 bases). The V gene lost 0 bases and the J gene lost 9 bases, with 10 bases spanning the gap. Germline CDR1 SGHRS, CDR2 YFSETQ. CDR3 length: 13 residues. The CDR3 here is CASSLARGFIQYF. In nucleotides, the CDR3 is TGCGCCAGCAGCTTGGCCCGGGGGTTCATTCAGTACTTC.

The J gene is TRBJ2-7, the V gene TRBV11-2; unclear D gene. The CDR3 is 15 residues long. Trimming took 0 bases from V and 2 from J, leaving 11 bases between them. Looked up from germline, CDR1 is SGHAT and CDR2 is FQNNGV. CDR3 in DNA: TGTGCCAGCAGCTTAGAGACGGTCAGACCCTACGAGCAGTACTTC. It codes for CASSLETVRPYEQYF. Complete variable domain (other parts from reference TRBV11-2 and TRBJ2-7): EAGVAQSPRYKIIEKRQSVAFWCNPISGHATLYWYQQILGQGPKLLIQFQNNGVVDDSQLPKDRFSAERLKGVDSTLKIQPAKLEDSAVYLCASSLETVRPYEQYFGPGTRLTVT.

The genes are TRBV25-1 and TRBJ2-1; D perhaps matches TRBD1 (6 bases). Germline V CDR1 and CDR2: MGHDK, SYGVNS. V shed 6 bases and J shed 2 bases, with 8 bases lying between them. There are 13 residues in the CDR3. DNA for the CDR3: TGTGCCAGCAGACAGGGCCCCTACAATGAGCAGTTCTTC. This codes for CASRQGPYNEQFF.

This chain uses TRBV18 with TRBJ2-3; D gene uncertain. V was shortened by 2 bases and J by 3 bases, with 3 bases between the two germline ends. Germline V gene sequence: CDR1 KGHSH, CDR2 LQKENI. This CDR3 contains 12 residues. CDR3 amino acids: CASSPRTDTQYF. The CDR3 nucleotides are TGTGCCAGCTCACCAAGGACAGATACGCAGTATTTT.

The V gene is TRBV27, the J gene TRBJ2-3, with 11 bases matching TRBD2. The CDR3 extends over 16 amino acids. Germline trimming cut 2 bases from V and 5 bases from J; bases unmatched to any gene: 6. The germline gives CDR1 MNHEY, CDR2 SMNVEV (reference sequence). The CDR3 DNA is TGTGCCAGCAGTTTAACTAGCGGGAGCTATAGAGATACGCAGTATTTT. This translates into CASSLTSGSYRDTQYF.

V is TRBV2 and J is TRBJ2-7, with D uncertain. The V end was cut by 8 bases, the J end by 1 base, with 9 bases between. The CDR3 covers 12 residues. Germline assignment: CDR1 SNHLY and CDR2 FYNNEI. CDR3 amino acids: CASRAVSYEQYF. The CDR3 DNA is TGTGCCAGCCGTGCGGTATCCTACGAGCAGTACTTC.

This clone was detected only a few times. The J gene is TRBJ2-7, the V gene TRBV6-1, with D perhaps TRBD2 (6 bases). CDR3 size: 15 residues. The germline V gene encodes CDR1 MNHNS and CDR2 SASEGT. V lost 3 bases, J lost 2 bases, and 14 bases lay in between. CDR3 in DNA: TGTGCCAGCAGTGATGAAGTAGCGGCCGCCTACGAGCAGTACTTC. Protein product: CASSDEVAAAYEQYF.

The J gene is TRBJ2-1, the V gene TRBV9; D gene unclear. This CDR3 region has 12 residues. V lost 2 bases to trimming and J lost 8 bases, with 8 bases between them. Germline V gives CDR1 SGDLS, CDR2 YYNGEE. CDR3 nucleotides: TGTGCCAGCAGCGTTAGAGGCGATGAGCAGTTCTTC. Protein product: CASSVRGDEQFF.

This clone was seen once. The rearrangement links TRBV4-1 to TRBJ1-4; 7 bases are shared with TRBD1. V gave up 1 base and J gave up 7 bases; unmatched junction bases: 3. CDR3 length equals 14 residues. The germline V gene has CDR1 MGHRA and CDR2 YSYEKL. In DNA, the CDR3 is TGCGCCAGCAGCCAAGGGACAGGTGGTGAAAAACTGTTTTTT. Its protein product is CASSQGTGGEKLFF.